This T cell receptor beta chain is drawn from a study of vaccination and CD4 T cells after COVID-19 (dated by TCRdb to between 2020 and 2023). Notes on the research overall: Convalescent patients had a positive SARS-CoV-2 result on nasal swab PCR, and of these patients, fewer than ten had mild disease and one had severe disease. The cultures were stimulated with overlapping spike peptide pools from SARS-CoV-2 and from the common cold coronaviruses HCoV-NL63, HCoV-OC43 and HCoV-229E. Post-vaccine blood samples were obtained a median of about 70 days after the second vaccine dose, with a range of about 13 to 250 days. Control cultures used a CEFX viral epitope pool as positive control, an HIV-1 Nef peptide pool as negative control, or no peptide. In around 10 COVID-19 convalescent patients and several infection-naive healthy vaccine recipients, researchers compared the spike-specific CD4+ TCR repertoire from before mRNA vaccination with the repertoire from after. Post-COVID blood samples from convalescent patients were collected a median of roughly 100 days after diagnosis, with a range of 35 to 161 days. Six males and four females were included in the convalescent cohort, with two Hispanic individuals, seven Caucasians, two Asians and one multiracial person represented. Participants got two doses of the Pfizer-BioNTech BNT162b2 vaccine (n=8) or two doses of the Moderna mRNA-1273 vaccine (n=2).

According to the study, the label for this sample's treatment or condition signals: roughly 10-day PBMC culture with coronavirus spike peptide pools or control peptides (ViraFEST assay). To expand antigen-specific T cells with peptide pools and then pick out the expanded clonotypes through TCR sequencing, the study relied on the ViraFEST assay. The convalescent patients' positive SARS-CoV-2 PCR tests were from March to December 2020, which was before the Alpha, Beta and Delta variants emerged in the United States. PBMCs were cultured at under 2.5 million per well in IMDM supplemented with approximately 4.7% human AB serum and about 10 IU/ml IL-2, with about 10 ug/ml peptide pools added. On days 3 and 7, half of the culture medium was replaced with fresh IL-2-containing medium. After roughly 9 days of culture, CD4+ T cells were isolated by negative selection with the EasySep CD4+ T cell isolation kit. PBMCs were separated from whole blood using Ficoll-Paque Plus gradient centrifugation and then either used fresh or cryopreserved at -140C. Culture conditions were generally each tested in triplicate wells.

The study at large found these results: An increase in the median number of SARS-CoV-2-reactive clonotypes from roughly 20 after infection to 38 after vaccination was observed, but the change was not found to be significant. Nearly all vaccine-specific clones in convalescent patients (304 of 307) were mono-reactive for SARS-CoV-2 spike rather than cross-reactive with common cold coronaviruses. In convalescent patients, a median around 89% of post-vaccine SARS-CoV-2-reactive clones were detected only after vaccination, suggesting vaccine-specific priming. Relatively few convalescent patients were included in the study, and early timepoints after natural infection were not analyzed.

This clonotype showed up just a few times. Its specific antigen is unknown. No base quality values were provided; no much bigger clone lies one nucleotide off. The library relied on PCR. DNA from cultured CD4+ T cells was subjected to TCR sequencing with the Oncomine TCR Beta short-read assay at the Johns Hopkins FTIC core. Genomic DNA was extracted from the cultured CD4+ T cells with the QIAamp micro DNA kit. The Oncomine TCR Beta libraries from cultured CD4+ T cells were pooled using unique dual indexes and then sequenced on an Illumina iSeq 100. Regarding the original processing steps: Non-productive sequences were filtered out, and CDR3s that did not start with C, did not end with F or W, or were shorter than 7 amino acids were discarded. The MANAFEST web application was used to identify antigen-specific clonotypes by comparing peptide-stimulated wells against reference wells and other culture wells. To be called positive, a clone needed an FDR below 0.05, an odds ratio above 5, and a productive frequency above 0.1% in at least two of three replicate wells. Clonotypes that were significantly expanded in both SARS-CoV-2 spike wells and at least one common cold coronavirus spike condition were defined as cross-reactive. Levenshtein distances (stringdist) and unrooted phylogenetic trees (ape) in R version 3.6.1 were used to assess CDR3 homology. TCRdb passed the public sequencing reads through fastp at Q25 and MiXCR, retaining productive beta sequences. Entries are consolidated by CDR3 protein sequence, retaining the most common genes and DNA. TCRdb's processing, not the authors' own work, is the source of the V and J calls. The sample table lists fewer than 16,000 distinct CDR3 sequences, around 53% of them with a count of one. 10% to 13% of the sample is held by the ten biggest clonotypes.

Per the germline V gene, KGHDR is the CDR1 and SFDVKD is the CDR2. The CDR3 covers 15 residues, taking in both the cysteine and the phenylalanine. Only CDR3 DNA remains: 45 bases, in frame from the first base. Cut back by 2 bases and 3 bases, the V and J ends lie 13 bases apart. This sequence originates from a human donor who had recovered from COVID-19. Recombination linked TRBV24-1 to TRBJ2-7, with the D gene not confidently named. Sequencing was carried out using CD4+ T cells from blood, cultured in vitro. This receptor carries the CDR3 CATSDSTSALYEQYF. The sequenced DNA is TGTGCCACCAGTGATTCGACCAGCGCCCTCTACGAGCAGTACTTC.